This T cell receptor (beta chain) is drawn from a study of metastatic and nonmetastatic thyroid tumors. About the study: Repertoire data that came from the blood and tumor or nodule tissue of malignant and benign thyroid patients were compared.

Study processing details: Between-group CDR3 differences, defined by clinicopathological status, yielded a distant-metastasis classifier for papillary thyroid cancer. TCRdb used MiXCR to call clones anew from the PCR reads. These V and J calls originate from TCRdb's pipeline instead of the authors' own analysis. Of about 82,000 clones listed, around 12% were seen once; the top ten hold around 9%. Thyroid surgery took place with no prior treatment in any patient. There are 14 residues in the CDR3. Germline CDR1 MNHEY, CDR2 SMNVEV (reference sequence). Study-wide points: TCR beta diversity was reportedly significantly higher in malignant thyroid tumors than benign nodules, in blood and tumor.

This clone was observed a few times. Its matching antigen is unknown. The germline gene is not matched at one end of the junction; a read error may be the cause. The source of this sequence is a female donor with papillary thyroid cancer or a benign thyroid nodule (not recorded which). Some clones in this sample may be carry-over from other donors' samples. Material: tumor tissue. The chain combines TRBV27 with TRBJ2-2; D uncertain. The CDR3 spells CAISLGGRTGELFF. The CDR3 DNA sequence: TGTGCCATCAGTTTGGGTGGGCGTACCGGGGAGCTGTTTTTT.